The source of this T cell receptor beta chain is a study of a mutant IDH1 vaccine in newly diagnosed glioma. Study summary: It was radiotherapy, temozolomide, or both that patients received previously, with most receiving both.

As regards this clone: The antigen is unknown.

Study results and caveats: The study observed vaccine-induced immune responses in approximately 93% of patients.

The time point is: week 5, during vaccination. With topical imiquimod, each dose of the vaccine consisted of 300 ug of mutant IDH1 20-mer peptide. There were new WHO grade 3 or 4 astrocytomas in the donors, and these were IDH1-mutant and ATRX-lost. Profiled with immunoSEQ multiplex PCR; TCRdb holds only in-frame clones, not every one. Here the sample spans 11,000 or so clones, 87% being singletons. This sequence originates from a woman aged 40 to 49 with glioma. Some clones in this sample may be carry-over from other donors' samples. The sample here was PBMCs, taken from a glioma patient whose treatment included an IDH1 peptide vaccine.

In DNA, the CDR3 is TGTGCCAGCAGCCCGGCGGGAGGTTATGGCTACACCTTC. Translated, it gives CASSPAGGYGYTF. V gene TRBV6-6 combines with J gene TRBJ1-2; D unresolved. The germline V gene encodes CDR1 MNHNY and CDR2 SVGAGI (reference sequence). The CDR3 is made up of 13 amino acids. Deletions cut 6 bases from V and 5 bases from J, with 13 bases between.